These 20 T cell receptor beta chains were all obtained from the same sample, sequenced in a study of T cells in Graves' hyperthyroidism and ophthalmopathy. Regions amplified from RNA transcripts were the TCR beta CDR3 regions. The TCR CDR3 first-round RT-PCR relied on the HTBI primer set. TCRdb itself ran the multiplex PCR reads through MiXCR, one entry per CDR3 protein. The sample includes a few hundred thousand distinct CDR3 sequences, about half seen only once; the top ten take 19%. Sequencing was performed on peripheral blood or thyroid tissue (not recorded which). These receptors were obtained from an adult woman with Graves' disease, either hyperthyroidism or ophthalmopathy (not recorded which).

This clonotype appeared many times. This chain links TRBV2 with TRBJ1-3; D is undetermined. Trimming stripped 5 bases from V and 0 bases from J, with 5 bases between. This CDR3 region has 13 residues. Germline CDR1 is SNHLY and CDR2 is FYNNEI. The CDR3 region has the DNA TGTGCCAGCAGTCAACCCTCTGGAAACACCATATATTTT. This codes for CASSQPSGNTIYF.

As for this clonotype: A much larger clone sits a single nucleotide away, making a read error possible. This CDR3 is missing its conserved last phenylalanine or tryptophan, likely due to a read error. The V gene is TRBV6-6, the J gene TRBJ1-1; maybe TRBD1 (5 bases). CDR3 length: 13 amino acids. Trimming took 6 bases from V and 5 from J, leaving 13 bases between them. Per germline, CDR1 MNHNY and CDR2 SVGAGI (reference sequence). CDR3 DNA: TGTGCCAGCAGATCCCAGGGAATTACTGAAGCTTTCCTT. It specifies CASRSQGITEAFL.

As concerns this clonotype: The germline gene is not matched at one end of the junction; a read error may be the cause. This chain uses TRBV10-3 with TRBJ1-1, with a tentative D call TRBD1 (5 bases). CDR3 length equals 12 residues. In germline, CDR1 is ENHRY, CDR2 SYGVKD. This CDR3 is CATSEEGIRAFF. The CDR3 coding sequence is TGTGCCACCAGTGAGGAGGGGATCCGGGCTTTCTTT.

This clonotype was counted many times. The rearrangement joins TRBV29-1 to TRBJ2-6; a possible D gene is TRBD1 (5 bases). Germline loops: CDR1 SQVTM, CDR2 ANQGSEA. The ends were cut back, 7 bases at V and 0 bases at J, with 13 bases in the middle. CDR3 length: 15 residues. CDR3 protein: CSARTSSSGANVLTF. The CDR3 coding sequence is TGCAGCGCCCGGACATCGAGCTCTGGGGCCAACGTCCTGACTTTC.

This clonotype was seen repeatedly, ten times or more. CDR3 coding DNA: TGTGCCAGCAGCTTATTAGGACCCGGGGAGCTGTTTTTT. Protein product: CASSLLGPGELFF. V gene TRBV11-2 combines with J gene TRBJ2-2; D unresolved. The germline V and J ends were trimmed by 2 bases and 6 bases, with 7 bases remaining between them. Germline CDR1 SGHAT, CDR2 FQNNGV. CDR3 length equals 13 residues. Variable domain in full (rest from reference TRBV11-2 and TRBJ2-2): EAGVAQSPRYKIIEKRQSVAFWCNPISGHATLYWYQQILGQGPKLLIQFQNNGVVDDSQLPKDRFSAERLKGVDSTLKIQPAKLEDSAVYLCASSLLGPGELFFGEGSRLTVL.

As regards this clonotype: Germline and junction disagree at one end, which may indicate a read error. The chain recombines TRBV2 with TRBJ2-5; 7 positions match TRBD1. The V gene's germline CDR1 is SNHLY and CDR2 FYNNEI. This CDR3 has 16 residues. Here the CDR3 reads CASRLGTAERYETHHF. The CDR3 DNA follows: TGTGCCAGCAGGCTGGGGACAGCGGAGAGGTACGAGACCCACCACTTC.

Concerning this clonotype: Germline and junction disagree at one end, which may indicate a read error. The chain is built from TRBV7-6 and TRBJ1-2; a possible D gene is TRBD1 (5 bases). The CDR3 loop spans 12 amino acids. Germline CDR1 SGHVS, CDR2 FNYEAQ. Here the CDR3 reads CASSLTPGREAF. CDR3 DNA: TGTGCCAGCAGCTTAACCCCGGGCAGGGAAGCTTTC.

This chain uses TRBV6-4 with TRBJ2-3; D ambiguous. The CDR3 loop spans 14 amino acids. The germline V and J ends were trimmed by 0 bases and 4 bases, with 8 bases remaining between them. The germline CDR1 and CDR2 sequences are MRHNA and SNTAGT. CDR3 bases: TGTGCCAGCAGTGACTCTTTAGGGTCAGATACGCAGTATTTT. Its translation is CASSDSLGSDTQYF.

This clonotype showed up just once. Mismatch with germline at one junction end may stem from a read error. In DNA form, the CDR3 reads TGTGCCGGCAGCGCCAGGGATCGAGAGACCCAGTACTTC. It is translated as CAGSARDRETQYF. The V call is TRBV12-3 or TRBV12-4, the J call TRBJ2-5; TRBD1 might be the D (5 bases). CDR3 size: 13 residues.

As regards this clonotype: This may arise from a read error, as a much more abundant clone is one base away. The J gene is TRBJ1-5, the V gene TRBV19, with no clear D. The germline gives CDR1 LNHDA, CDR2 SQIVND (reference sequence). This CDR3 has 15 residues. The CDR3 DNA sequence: TGTGCCAGTATTATAGGAGCCGGTTCCGGACAGCCCCAGCATTTT. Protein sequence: CASIIGAGSGQPQHF.

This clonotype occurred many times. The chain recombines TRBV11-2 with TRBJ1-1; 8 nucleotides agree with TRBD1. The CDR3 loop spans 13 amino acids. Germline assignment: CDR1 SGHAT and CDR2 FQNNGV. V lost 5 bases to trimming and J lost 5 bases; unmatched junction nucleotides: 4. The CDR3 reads CASSTGTGTEAFF. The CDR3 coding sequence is TGTGCCAGCAGCACAGGGACAGGTACTGAAGCTTTCTTT.

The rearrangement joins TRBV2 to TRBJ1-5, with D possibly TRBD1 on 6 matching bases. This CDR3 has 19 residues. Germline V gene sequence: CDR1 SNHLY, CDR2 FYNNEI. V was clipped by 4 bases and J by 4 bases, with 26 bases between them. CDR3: CASSAKYRAIGNINQPQHF. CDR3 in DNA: TGTGCCAGCAGTGCTAAATACAGGGCGATTGGAAATATTAATCAGCCCCAGCATTTT.

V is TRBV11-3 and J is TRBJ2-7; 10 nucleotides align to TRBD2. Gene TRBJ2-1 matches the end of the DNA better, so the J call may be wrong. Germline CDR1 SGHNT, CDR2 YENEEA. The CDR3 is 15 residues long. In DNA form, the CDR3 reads TGTGCCAGCAGCTCTGGACTAGCGGCCGCTCGGGAGCAGTTCTTC. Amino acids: CASSSGLAAAREQFF.

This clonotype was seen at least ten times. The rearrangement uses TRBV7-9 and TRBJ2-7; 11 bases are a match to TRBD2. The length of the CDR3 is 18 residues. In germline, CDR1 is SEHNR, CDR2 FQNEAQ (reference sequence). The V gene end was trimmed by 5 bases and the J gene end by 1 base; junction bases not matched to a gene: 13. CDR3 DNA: TGTGCCAGCAGCAGAACCAAAAGGGGGACTAGCGGTTCCTACGAGCAGTACTTC. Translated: CASSRTKRGTSGSYEQYF.

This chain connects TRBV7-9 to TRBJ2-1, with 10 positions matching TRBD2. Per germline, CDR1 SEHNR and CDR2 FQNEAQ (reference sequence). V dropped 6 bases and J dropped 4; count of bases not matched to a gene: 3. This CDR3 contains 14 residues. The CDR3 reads CASRGAGGYNEQFF. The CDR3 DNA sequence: TGTGCCAGCAGGGGAGCGGGAGGGTACAATGAGCAGTTCTTC. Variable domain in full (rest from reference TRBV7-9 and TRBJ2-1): DTGVSQNPRHKITKRGQNVTFRCDPISEHNRLYWYRQTLGQGPEFLTYFQNEAQLEKSRLLSDRFSAERPKGSFSTLEIQRTEQGDSAMYLCASRGAGGYNEQFFGPGTRLTVL.

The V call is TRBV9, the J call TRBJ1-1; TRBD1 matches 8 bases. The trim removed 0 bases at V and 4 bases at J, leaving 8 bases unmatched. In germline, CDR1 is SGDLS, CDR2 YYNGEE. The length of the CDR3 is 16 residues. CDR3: CASSVEPGGYVTEAFF. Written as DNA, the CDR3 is TGTGCCAGCAGCGTAGAGCCAGGGGGCTACGTCACTGAAGCTTTCTTT.

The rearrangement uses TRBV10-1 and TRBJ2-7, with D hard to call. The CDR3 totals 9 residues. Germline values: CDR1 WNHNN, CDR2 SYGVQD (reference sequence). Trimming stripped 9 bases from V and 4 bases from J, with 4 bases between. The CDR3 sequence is CASHYEQYF. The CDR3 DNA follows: TGCGCCAGTCATTACGAGCAGTACTTC.

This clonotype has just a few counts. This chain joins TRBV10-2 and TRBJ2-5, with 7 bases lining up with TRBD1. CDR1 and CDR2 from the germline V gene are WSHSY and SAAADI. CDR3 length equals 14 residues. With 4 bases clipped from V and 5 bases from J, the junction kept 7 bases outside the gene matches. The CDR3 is CASSGSTGSETQYF. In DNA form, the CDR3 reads TGCGCCAGCAGTGGATCGACAGGGTCGGAGACCCAGTACTTC.

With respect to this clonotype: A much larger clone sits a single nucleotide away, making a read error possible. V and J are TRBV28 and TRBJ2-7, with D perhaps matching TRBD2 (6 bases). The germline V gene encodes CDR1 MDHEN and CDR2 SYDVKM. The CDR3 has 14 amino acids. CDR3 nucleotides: TGTGCCAGCAGTATAACGGGGGACTCCTACGAGCGGTACTTC. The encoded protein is CASSITGDSYERYF.

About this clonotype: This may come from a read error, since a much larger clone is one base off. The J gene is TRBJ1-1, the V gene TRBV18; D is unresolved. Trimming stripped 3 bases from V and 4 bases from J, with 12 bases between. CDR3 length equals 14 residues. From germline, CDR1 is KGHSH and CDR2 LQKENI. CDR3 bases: TGTGCCAGCTCACCTGGTGGTCAAGGCACTGAAGCTTTCTTT. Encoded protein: CASSPGGQGTEAFF.